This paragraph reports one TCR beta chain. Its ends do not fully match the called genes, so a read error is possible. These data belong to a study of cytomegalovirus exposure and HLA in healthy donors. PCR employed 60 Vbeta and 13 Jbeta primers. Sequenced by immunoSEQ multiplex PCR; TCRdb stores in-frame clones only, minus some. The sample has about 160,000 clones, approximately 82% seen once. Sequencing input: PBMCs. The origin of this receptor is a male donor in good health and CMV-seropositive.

The CDR3 spells CASSLAPGFQETQYF. The CDR3, as DNA: TGTGCCAGCAGCCTAGCCCCGGGATTCCAAGAGACCCAGTACTTC. The chain employs TRBV7-9 and TRBJ2-5, with a weak D call TRBD2 (5 bases). This CDR3 has 15 amino acids. Germline CDR1 SEHNR, CDR2 FQNEAQ (reference sequence).